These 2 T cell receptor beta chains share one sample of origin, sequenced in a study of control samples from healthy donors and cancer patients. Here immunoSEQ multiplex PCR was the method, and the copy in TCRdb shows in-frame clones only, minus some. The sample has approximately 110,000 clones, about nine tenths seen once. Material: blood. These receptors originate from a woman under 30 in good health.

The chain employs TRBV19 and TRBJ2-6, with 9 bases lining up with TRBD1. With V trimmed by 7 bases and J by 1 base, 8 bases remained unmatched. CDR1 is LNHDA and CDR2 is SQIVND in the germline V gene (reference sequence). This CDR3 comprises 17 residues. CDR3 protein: CASTNRDRASGANVLTF. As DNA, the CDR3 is TGTGCCAGTACGAACCGGGACAGGGCTTCTGGGGCCAACGTCCTGACTTTC.

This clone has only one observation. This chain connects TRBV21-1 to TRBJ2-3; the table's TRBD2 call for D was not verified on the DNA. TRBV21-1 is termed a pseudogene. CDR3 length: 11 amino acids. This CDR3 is CASSAADTQYF. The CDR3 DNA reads TGTGCCAGCAGCGCCGCGGATACGCAGTATTTT.